Presented here are 11 T cell receptor beta chains from one specimen sequenced in a study of early T cells in non-severe SARS-CoV-2 infection. TCRdb processed the 5' RACE reads anew with MiXCR; each CDR3 protein has one entry. This sample carries approximately 69,000 distinct CDR3 sequences, approximately 13% of them seen once, and the ten largest clones take approximately 2.6%. Sequences were derived from whole blood, sampled at baseline. These receptor sequences come from an adult who was a healthcare worker with PCR-confirmed SARS-CoV-2 infection or an uninfected control (not recorded which).

This chain links TRBV10-3 with TRBJ1-1; possible D gene TRBD1, 5 bases. Between the trimmed V and J ends, which lost 0 bases and 4 bases, there was a span of 18 bases. Germline CDR1 reads ENHRY; CDR2 reads SYGVKD. The CDR3 is 17 amino acids. The CDR3 coding sequence is TGTGCCATCAGTGAGTCTTTGTCAGGGAGGAGCGGCACTGAAGCTTTCTTT. Protein sequence: CAISESLSGRSGTEAFF.

This clonotype was counted only a few times. The chain couples TRBV20-1 to TRBJ1-5; D is unresolved. Per germline, CDR1 DFQATT and CDR2 SNEGSKA (reference sequence). V was trimmed by 0 bases and J by 0 bases, leaving 6 bases between them. This CDR3 is 14 amino acids long. CDR3 DNA sequence: TGCAGTGCTAGAGATCCCTATAGCAATCAGCCCCAGCATTTT. It encodes CSARDPYSNQPQHF.

The J gene is TRBJ2-7, the V gene TRBV3-1; D remains ambiguous. Germline V CDR1 and CDR2: LGHDT, YNNKEL (reference sequence). The CDR3 has 15 residues. With 2 bases removed from V and 3 bases from J, the gap between germline ends came to 14 bases. The CDR3 here is CASSQRSPKNYEQYF. Here the CDR3 DNA reads TGTGCCAGCAGCCAACGGAGCCCCAAAAACTACGAGCAGTACTTC.

This clonotype was seen a few times. This rearrangement joins TRBV28 to TRBJ1-1, with a possible D match to TRBD1 (6 bases). The V end was cut by 3 bases, the J end by 5 bases, with 13 bases between. The CDR3 runs 14 residues. The germline gives CDR1 MDHEN, CDR2 SYDVKM. The CDR3 nucleotides read TGTGCCAGCAGTTTCCCCTGGGGGCGTACTGAAGCTTTCTTT. It translates to CASSFPWGRTEAFF.

The V call is TRBV12-3 or TRBV12-4, the J call TRBJ2-1, with 9 bases identical to TRBD1. The CDR3 spans 14 residues. Trimming removed 4 bases from V and 7 bases from J; junction bases left unmatched: 5. CDR3 coding DNA: TGTGCCAGCAGTTACTCGGACAGGGGAAATGAGCAGTTCTTC. Amino acids: CASSYSDRGNEQFF.

This clonotype was observed a few times. The chain uses TRBV11-2 and TRBJ2-7; 7 positions agree with TRBD1. The trim removed 0 bases at V and 0 bases at J, leaving 5 bases unmatched. The CDR3 is 16 residues long. Germline CDR1 and CDR2: SGHAT and FQNNGV. CDR3 amino acids: CASSLDSTGSSYEQYF. CDR3 nucleotides: TGTGCCAGCAGCTTAGATTCGACAGGGAGCTCCTACGAGCAGTACTTC.

The chain is built from TRBV6-5 and TRBJ2-7; 7 nucleotides match TRBD1. This CDR3 is 13 amino acids long. The junction had 7 bases not matched to a gene; V was cut back by 8 bases and J by 3 bases. Looked up from germline, CDR1 is MNHEY and CDR2 is SVGAGI. The chain's CDR3 is CASWTGNYYEQYF. The CDR3 nucleotides read TGTGCCAGCTGGACAGGAAATTACTACGAGCAGTACTTC.

This clonotype has only a few counts. The V call is TRBV10-1, the J call TRBJ2-3; 8 nucleotides agree with TRBD2. Trimming cost V 3 bases and J 0 bases; bases outside gene matches: 2. The CDR3 contains 15 residues. Per germline, CDR1 WNHNN and CDR2 SYGVQD (reference sequence). The CDR3 DNA sequence: TGCGCCAGCAGTGAACTAGCGGCTAGCACAGATACGCAGTATTTT. It yields the protein CASSELAASTDTQYF.

This clonotype came up a few times. V is TRBV18 and J is TRBJ1-2; the D is unclear. CDR1 and CDR2 (germline): KGHSH, LQKENI. This CDR3 region has 15 residues. Deletions cut 1 base from V and 0 bases from J, with 9 bases between. CDR3 protein: CASSPRREANYGYTF. The DNA for the CDR3 is TGTGCCAGCTCACCACGGAGGGAGGCTAACTATGGCTACACCTTC. The variable domain in full, completed from reference TRBV18 and TRBJ1-2, reads NAGVMQNPRHLVRRRGQEARLRCSPMKGHSHVYWYRQLPEEGLKFMVYLQKENIIDESGMPKERFSAEFPKEGPSILRIQQVVRGDSAAYFCASSPRREANYGYTFGSGTRLTVV.

The chain uses TRBV28 and TRBJ2-1; D is perhaps TRBD1 (7 bases). The length of the CDR3 is 15 residues. Germline-derived CDR1 and CDR2 are MDHEN and SYDVKM. The V and J ends lost 5 bases and 8 bases respectively, with 19 bases between them. In DNA, the CDR3 is TGTGCCAGCAGTCCGCCCAGGGGGGTTTTGGATGAGCAGTTCTTC. The encoded protein is CASSPPRGVLDEQFF.

This clonotype has a count of ten or more. V and J are TRBV7-9 and TRBJ2-1; tentatively, D is TRBD1 or TRBD2 (5 bases each). V was trimmed by 6 bases and J by 5 bases, leaving 8 bases between them. CDR1 and CDR2 (germline): SEHNR, FQNEAQ (reference sequence). The CDR3 extends over 12 amino acids. The CDR3 region has the DNA TGTGCCAGCAGGGGACGGAACAATGAGCAGTTCTTC. Amino acids: CASRGRNNEQFF.